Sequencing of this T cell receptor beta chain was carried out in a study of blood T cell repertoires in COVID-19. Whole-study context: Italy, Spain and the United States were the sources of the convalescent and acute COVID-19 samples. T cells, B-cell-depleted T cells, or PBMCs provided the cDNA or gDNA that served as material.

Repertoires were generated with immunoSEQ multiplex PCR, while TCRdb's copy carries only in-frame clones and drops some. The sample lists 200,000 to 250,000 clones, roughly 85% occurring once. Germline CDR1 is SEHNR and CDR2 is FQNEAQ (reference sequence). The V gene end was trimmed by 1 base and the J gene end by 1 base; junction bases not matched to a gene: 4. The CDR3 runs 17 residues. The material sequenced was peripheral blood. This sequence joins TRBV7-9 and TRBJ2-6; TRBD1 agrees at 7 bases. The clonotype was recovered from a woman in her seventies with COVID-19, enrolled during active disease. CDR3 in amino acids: CASSLVVTGSGANVLTF. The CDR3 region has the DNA TGTGCCAGCAGCTTAGTGGTGACAGGGTCTGGGGCCAACGTCCTGACTTTC.